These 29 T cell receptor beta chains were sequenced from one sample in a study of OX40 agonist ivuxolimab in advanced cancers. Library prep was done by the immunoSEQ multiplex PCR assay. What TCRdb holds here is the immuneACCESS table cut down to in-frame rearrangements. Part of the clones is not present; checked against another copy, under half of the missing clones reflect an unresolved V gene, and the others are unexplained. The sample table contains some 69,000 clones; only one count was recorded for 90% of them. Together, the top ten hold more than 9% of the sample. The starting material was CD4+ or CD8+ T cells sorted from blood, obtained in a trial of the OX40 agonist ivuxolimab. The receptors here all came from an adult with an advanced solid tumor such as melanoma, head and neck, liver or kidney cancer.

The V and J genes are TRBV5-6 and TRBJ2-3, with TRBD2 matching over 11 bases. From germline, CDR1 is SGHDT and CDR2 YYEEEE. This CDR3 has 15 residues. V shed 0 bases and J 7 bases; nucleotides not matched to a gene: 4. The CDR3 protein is CASSLGLAGSYTQYF. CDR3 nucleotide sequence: TGTGCCAGCAGCTTGGGACTAGCGGGATCATATACGCAGTATTTT.

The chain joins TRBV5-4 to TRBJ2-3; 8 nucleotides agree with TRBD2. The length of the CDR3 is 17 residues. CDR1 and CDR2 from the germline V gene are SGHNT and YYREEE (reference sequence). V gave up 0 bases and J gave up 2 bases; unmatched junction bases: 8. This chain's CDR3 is CASSLALRAGVTDTQYF. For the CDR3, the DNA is TGTGCCAGCAGCTTGGCCCTACGAGCGGGAGTCACAGATACGCAGTATTTT.

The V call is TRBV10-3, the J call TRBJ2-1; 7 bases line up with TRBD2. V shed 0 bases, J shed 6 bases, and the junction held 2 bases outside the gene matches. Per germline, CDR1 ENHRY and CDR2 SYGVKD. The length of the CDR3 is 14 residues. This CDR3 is CAISESGGVNEQFF. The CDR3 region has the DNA TGTGCCATCAGTGAGTCTGGGGGGGTCAATGAGCAGTTCTTC.

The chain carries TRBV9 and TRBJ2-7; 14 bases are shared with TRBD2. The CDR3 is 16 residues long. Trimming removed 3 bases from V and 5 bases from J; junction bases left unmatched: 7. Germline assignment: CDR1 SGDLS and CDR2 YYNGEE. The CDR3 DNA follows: TGTGCCAGCAGCGAGGGACTAGCGGGGGCGGCGCACGAGCAGTACTTC. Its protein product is CASSEGLAGAAHEQYF.

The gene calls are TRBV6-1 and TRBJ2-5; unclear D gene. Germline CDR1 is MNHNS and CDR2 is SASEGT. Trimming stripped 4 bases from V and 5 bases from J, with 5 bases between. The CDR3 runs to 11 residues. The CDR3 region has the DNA TGTGCCAGCAGTGCCAAGGAGACCCAGTACTTC. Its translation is CASSAKETQYF.

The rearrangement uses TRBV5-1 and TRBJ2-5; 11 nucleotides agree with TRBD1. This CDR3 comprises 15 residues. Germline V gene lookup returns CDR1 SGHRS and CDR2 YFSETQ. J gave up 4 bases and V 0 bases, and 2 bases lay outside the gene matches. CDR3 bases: TGCGCCAGCAGCTTGGGAGGGACAGGGGGAGAGACCCAGTACTTC. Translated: CASSLGGTGGETQYF. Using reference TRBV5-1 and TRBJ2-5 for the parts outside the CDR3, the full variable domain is KAGVTQTPRYLIKTRGQQVTLSCSPISGHRSVSWYQQTPGQGLQFLFEYFSETQRNKGNFPGRFSGRQFSNSRSEMNVSTLELGDSALYLCASSLGGTGGETQYFGPGTRLLVL.

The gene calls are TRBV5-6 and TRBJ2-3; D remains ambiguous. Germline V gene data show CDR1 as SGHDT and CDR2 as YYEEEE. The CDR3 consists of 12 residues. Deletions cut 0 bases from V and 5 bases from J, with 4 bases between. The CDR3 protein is CASSLELDTQYF. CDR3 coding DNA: TGTGCCAGCAGCTTGGAGTTAGATACGCAGTATTTT.

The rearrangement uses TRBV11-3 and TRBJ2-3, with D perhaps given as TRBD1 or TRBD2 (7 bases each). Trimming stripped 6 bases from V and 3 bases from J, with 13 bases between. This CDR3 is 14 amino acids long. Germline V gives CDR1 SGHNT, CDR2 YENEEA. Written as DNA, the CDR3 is TGTGCCAGCAGTTACAGGGGAGGGACAGATACGCAGTATTTT. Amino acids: CASSYRGGTDTQYF.

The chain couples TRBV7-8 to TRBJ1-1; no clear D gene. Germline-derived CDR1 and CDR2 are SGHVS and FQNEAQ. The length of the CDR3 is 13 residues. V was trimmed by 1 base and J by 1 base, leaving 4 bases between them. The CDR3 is CASSLGQNTEAFF. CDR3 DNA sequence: TGTGCCAGCAGCTTAGGCCAGAACACTGAAGCTTTCTTT.

The CDR3 sequence: CASSFIQMNTEAFF. As DNA, the CDR3 is TGTGCCAGCAGCTTTATTCAAATGAACACTGAAGCTTTCTTT. The V gene is TRBV7-6, the J gene TRBJ1-1; unclear D gene. Germline CDR1 SGHVS, CDR2 FNYEAQ. The CDR3 extends over 14 amino acids. Deletions cut 3 bases from V and 0 bases from J, with 8 bases between.

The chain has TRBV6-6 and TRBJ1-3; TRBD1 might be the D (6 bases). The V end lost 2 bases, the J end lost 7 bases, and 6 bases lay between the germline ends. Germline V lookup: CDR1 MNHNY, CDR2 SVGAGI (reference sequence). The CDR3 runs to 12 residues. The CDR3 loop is CASSYQGNTIYF. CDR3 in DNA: TGTGCCAGCAGTTACCAGGGGAACACCATATATTTT.

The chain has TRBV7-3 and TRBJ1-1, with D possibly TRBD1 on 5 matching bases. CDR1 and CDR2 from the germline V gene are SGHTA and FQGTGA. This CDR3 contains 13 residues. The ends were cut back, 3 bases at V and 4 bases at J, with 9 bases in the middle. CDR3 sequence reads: CASSFEDTTEAFF. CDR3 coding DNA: TGTGCCAGCAGCTTTGAGGACACCACTGAAGCTTTCTTT.

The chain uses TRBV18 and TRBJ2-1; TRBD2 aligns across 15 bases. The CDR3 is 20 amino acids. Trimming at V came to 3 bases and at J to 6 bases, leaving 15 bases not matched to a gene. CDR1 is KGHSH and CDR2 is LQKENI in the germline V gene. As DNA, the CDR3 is TGTGCCAGCTCACCTTCGACCGGGACTAGCGGGAGGCACTTTGCCAATGAGCAGTTCTTC. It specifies CASSPSTGTSGRHFANEQFF.

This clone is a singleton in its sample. The CDR3 loop reads CASGLEQGEYNEQFF. The DNA for the CDR3 is TGTGCTAGTGGTTTGGAACAGGGGGAATACAATGAGCAGTTCTTC. The chain combines TRBV12-5 with TRBJ2-1; 8 positions agree with TRBD1. The germline CDR1 and CDR2 sequences are LGHNT and FRNRAP. V was clipped by 1 base and J by 4 bases; unmatched bases: 3. The CDR3 is 15 residues long.

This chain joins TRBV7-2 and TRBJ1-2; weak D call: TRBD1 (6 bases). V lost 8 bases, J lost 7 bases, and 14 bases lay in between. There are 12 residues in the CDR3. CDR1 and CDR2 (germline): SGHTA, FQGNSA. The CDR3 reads CASLGGSLGYTF. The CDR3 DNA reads TGTGCCAGCTTAGGGGGGTCTCTTGGCTACACCTTC.

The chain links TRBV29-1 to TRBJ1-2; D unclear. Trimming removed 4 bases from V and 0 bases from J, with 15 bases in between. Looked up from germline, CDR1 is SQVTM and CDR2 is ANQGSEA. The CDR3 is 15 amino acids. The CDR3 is CSVARTGPANYGYTF. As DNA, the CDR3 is TGCAGCGTTGCCCGGACTGGTCCAGCTAACTATGGCTACACCTTC.

The CDR3 sequence is CASSLGTSGRTDTQYF. The DNA of the CDR3 is TGTGCCAGCAGCTTGGGGACTAGCGGGAGAACAGATACGCAGTATTTT. V gene TRBV5-4 combines with J gene TRBJ2-3; 13 bases are a match to TRBD2. Per the germline V gene, CDR1 is SGHNT and CDR2 is YYREEE (reference sequence). This CDR3 has 16 amino acids. V shed 0 bases, J shed 3 bases, and the junction held 1 base outside the gene matches.

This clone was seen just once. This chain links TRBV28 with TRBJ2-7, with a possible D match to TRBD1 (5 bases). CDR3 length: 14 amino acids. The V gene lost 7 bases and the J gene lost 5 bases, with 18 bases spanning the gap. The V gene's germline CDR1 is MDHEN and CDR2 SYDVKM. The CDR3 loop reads CASIPGQQRHEQYF. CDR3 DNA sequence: TGTGCCAGCATCCCAGGACAACAACGGCACGAGCAGTACTTC.

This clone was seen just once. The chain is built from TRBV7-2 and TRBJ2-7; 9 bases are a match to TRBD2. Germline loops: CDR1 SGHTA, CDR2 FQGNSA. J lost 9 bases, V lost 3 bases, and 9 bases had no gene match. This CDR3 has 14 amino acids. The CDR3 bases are TGTGCCAGCAGCTTGTGGGCTAGCGGGATAAGGCAGTACTTC. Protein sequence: CASSLWASGIRQYF.

CDR3 nucleotide sequence: TGTGCCAGCAGCACGACAGGGAACGGGTACAATGAGCAGTTCTTC. Translated: CASSTTGNGYNEQFF. V is TRBV9 and J is TRBJ2-1; 7 nucleotides match TRBD1. The CDR3 contains 15 residues. Trimming cost V 4 bases and J 4 bases; bases outside gene matches: 8. The germline CDR1 and CDR2 sequences are SGDLS and YYNGEE.

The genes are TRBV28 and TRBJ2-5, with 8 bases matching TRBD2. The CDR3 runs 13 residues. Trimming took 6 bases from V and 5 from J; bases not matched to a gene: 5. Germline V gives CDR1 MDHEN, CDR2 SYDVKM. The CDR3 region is CASRLAGRETQYF. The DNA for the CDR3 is TGTGCCAGCAGGTTAGCGGGACGGGAGACCCAGTACTTC.

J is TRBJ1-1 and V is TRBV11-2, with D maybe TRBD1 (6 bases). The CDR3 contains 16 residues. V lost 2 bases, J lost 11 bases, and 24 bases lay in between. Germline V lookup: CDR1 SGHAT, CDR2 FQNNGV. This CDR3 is CASSLSGVRGGAQAFF. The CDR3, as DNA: TGTGCCAGCAGCTTATCCGGGGTGAGGGGGGGCGCCCAGGCTTTCTTT.

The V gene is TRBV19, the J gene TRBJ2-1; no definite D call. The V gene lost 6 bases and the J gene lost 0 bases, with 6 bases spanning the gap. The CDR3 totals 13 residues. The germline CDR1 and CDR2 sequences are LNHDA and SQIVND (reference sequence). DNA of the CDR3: TGTGCCAGTAGGGCCAGCTCCTACAATGAGCAGTTCTTC. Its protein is CASRASSYNEQFF.

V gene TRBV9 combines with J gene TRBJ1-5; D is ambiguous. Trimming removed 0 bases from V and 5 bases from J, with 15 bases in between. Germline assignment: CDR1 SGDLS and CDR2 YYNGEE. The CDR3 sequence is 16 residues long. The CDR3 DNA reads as TGTGCCAGCAGCGTAGGGGAGGGCGGGTATGATCAGCCCCAGCATTTT. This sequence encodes CASSVGEGGYDQPQHF. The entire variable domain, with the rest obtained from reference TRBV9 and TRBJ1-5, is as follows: DSGVTQTPKHLITATGQRVTLRCSPRSGDLSVYWYQQSLDQGLQFLIQYYNGEERAKGNILERFSAQQFPDLHSELNLSSLELGDSALYFCASSVGEGGYDQPQHFGDGTRLSIL.

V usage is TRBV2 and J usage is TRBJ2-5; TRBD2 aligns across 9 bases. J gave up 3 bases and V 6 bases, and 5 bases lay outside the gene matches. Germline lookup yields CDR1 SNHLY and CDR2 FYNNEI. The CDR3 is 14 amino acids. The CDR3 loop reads CASSTTSGKETQYF. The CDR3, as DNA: TGTGCCAGCAGCACGACTAGCGGAAAAGAGACCCAGTACTTC.

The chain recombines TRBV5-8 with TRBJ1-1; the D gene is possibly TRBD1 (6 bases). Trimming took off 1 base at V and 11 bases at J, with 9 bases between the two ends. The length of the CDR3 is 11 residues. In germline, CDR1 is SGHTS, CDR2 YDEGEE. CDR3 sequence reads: CASSLRQGAFF. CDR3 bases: TGTGCCAGCAGCTTGAGGCAGGGGGCTTTCTTT.

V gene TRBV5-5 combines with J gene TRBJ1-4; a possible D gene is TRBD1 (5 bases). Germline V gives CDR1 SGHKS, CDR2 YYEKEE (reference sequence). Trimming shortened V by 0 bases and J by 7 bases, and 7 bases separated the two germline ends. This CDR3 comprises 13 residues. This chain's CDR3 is CASSLGRAEKLFF. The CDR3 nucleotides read TGTGCCAGCAGCTTGGGCAGGGCTGAAAAACTGTTTTTT. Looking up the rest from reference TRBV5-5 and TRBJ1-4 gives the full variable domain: DAGVTQSPTHLIKTRGQQVTLRCSPISGHKSVSWYQQVLGQGPQFIFQYYEKEERGRGNFPDRFSARQFPNYSSELNVNALLLGDSALYLCASSLGRAEKLFFGSGTQLSVL.

The CDR3 coding sequence is TGTGCCAGCAGGGTAAGGACAGGGGCCTACAATGAGCAGTTCTTC. Encoded protein: CASRVRTGAYNEQFF. The V and J genes are TRBV6-5 and TRBJ2-1; 9 positions match TRBD1. The CDR3 has 15 residues. J gave up 2 bases and V 6 bases, and 5 bases lay outside the gene matches. Germline assignment: CDR1 MNHEY and CDR2 SVGAGI.

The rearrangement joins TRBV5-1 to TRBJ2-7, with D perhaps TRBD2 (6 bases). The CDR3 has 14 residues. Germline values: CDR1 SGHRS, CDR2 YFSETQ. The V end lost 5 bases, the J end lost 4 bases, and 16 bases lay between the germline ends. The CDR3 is CASRGTGGFYEQYF. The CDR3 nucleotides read TGCGCCAGCAGAGGGACTGGAGGATTTTACGAGCAGTACTTC.